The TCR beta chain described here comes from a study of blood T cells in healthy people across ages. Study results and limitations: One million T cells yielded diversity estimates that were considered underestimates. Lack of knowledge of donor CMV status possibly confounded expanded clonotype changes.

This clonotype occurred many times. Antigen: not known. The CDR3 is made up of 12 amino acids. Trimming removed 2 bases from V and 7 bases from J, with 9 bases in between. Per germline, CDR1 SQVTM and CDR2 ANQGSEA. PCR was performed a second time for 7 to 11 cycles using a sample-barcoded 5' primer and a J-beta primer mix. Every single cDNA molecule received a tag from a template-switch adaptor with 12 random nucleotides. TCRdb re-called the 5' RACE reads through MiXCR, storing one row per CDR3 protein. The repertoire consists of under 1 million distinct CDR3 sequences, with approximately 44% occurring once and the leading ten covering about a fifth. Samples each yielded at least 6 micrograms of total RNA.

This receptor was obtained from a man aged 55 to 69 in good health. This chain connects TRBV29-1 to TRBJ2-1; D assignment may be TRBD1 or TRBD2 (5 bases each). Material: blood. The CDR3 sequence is CSVERGRNEQFF. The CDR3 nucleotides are TGCAGCGTTGAACGGGGACGGAATGAGCAGTTCTTC.